A single TCR beta chain is shown here with its context. Its antigen is not yet known. One base away there is no much larger clone; base qualities are not given. The germline V gene (reference sequence) provides CDR1 WNHNN and CDR2 SYGVQD. The CDR3 spans 16 residues, from the cysteine through the phenylalanine. Only the CDR3 DNA is retained, 48 bases long and in frame from the first base. V and J are trimmed by 4 bases and 2 bases, and the gene matches miss 4 bases of the junction. The library was prepared using PCR. Sequencing was carried out with an Illumina HiSeq 2500. TCR libraries were prepared with molecular barcoding, using unique molecular identifiers to normalize TCRbeta repertoire quantification. TCRdb ran its own pipeline on the public reads, namely fastp trimming at Q25 and MiXCR clone calling, and kept in-frame beta chains. Identical CDR3 proteins give one entry, which carries the most common genes and DNA. Within this sample are some 120,000 distinct CDR3 sequences, with about 21% of them counted one time only. The biggest ten clones account for about 11% of the sample.

Taken with the paper, the label for treatment or condition translates to: allogeneic hematopoietic cell transplantation with graft depleted of TCRalphabeta T cells and CD19 B cells. Transplant recipients were children who received TCRalphabeta/CD19-depleted allogeneic hematopoietic cell grafts. The sample originates from a study of T-cell reconstitution after alpha-beta-depleted transplantation in children (dated by TCRdb to 2016 to 2017). The study in broad terms: Using TCR repertoire profiling, the study followed T-cell immune reconstitution in a quantitative way in children after TCRalphabeta/CD19-depleted allogeneic hematopoietic cell transplantation.

Overall results and qualifications from the work: The apparently early alphabetaT-cell count recovery about two months after transplant was reportedly dependent on only several hundred rapidly expanded clones derived from non-depleted graft cells. The frequencies of hyperexpanded clones fell over the following months, and after one year, T-cell counts and TCRbeta diversity were mostly attributed to newly produced T cells. In some patients, the high TCRbeta diversity seen at day 60 was put down to recipient T cells and intrathymic progenitors that had survived conditioning.

This clonotype was obtained from a male patient between 2 and 10 years old who had a stem cell transplant for chronic granulomatous disease, so the T cells may come from the graft donor. The chain is assembled from TRBV10-1 and TRBJ2-5, with 13 bases in between that match TRBD2. Sequences were derived from PBMCs, mostly from graft donor cells, sampled 180 days after TCRalphabeta/CD19-depleted stem cell transplant. The bases read TGCGCCAGCAGTGCAGGGACTAGCGGGAATCAAGAGACCCAGTACTTC. Translation gives CASSAGTSGNQETQYF.